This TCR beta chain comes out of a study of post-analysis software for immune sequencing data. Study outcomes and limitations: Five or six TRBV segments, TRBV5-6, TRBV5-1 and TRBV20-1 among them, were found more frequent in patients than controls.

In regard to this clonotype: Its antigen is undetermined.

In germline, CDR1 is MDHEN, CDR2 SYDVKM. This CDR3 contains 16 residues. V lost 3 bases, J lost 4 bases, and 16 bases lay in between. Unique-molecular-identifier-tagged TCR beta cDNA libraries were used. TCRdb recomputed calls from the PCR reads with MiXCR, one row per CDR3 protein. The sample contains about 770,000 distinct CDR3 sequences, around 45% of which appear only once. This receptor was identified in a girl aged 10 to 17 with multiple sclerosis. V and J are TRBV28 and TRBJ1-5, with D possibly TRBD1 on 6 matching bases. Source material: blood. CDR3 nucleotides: TGTGCCAGCAGTTTGGATCCGGGGGCGCAAAATCAGCCCCAGCATTTT. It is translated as CASSLDPGAQNQPQHF.